This record looks at one TCR beta chain sequence and its context. Its antigen is unidentified. The use of a sample-barcoded 5' primer and a J-beta primer mix characterized a second PCR of about 6 to 12 cycles. MiXCR was run by TCRdb on the 5' RACE reads, yielding one entry per CDR3 protein. The sample has fewer than 2,000,000 distinct CDR3 sequences; about two fifths are singletons. Ten milliliters was the volume of peripheral blood drawn from each donor. Per the germline V gene, CDR1 is SGDLS and CDR2 is YYNGEE. The CDR3 covers 16 residues. The V and J ends lost 3 bases and 8 bases, in that order; junction bases with no gene match: 11. This sample was included in a study of blood T cells in healthy people across ages. Study conclusions and caveats: Because sorting was not performed, PBMCs prevented conclusive naive versus antigen-experienced comparison. From one million sequenced T cells, diversity estimates were lower bounds.

This rearrangement joins TRBV9 to TRBJ2-1; 10 nucleotides line up with TRBD2. The source is a human donor in good health. The specimen sequenced was blood. DNA of the CDR3: TGTGCCAGCAGCGCCTTAGCGGGGGGTATTTTAGATGAGCAGTTCTTC. This gives the protein CASSALAGGILDEQFF. The full variable domain, in which reference TRBV9 and TRBJ2-1 provide the parts outside the CDR3, is DSGVTQTPKHLITATGQRVTLRCSPRSGDLSVYWYQQSLDQGLQFLIQYYNGEERAKGNILERFSAQQFPDLHSELNLSSLELGDSALYFCASSALAGGILDEQFFGPGTRLTVL.